These 12 T cell receptor beta chains share one sample of origin, sequenced in a study of T cell changes during pregnancy in multiple sclerosis. The assay was immunoSEQ multiplex PCR, and TCRdb's table has in-frame clones only and misses some. The data contain tens of thousands of clones, under 95% of them singletons. The source was CD8+ T cells from peripheral blood mononuclear cells, collected before pregnancy. These receptors were taken from a female donor with multiple sclerosis, enrolled in a pregnancy study.

The chain carries TRBV4-3 and TRBJ2-1; unclear D gene. CDR3 length equals 13 residues. Trimming took off 1 base at V and 9 bases at J, with 10 bases between the two ends. Germline CDR1 and CDR2: LGHNA and YSLEER. In DNA form, the CDR3 reads TGCGCCAGCAGCCAAGGCGGTAGAAGTGAGCAGTTCTTC. It codes for CASSQGGRSEQFF.

This clone has more than one count but fewer than ten. This chain uses TRBV6-5 with TRBJ1-1, with 7 bases identical to TRBD1. Germline CDR1 reads MNHEY; CDR2 reads SVGAGI. The trim removed 6 bases at V and 7 bases at J, leaving 14 bases unmatched. This CDR3 spans 15 amino acids. CDR3 DNA sequence: TGTGCCAGCAGCCCACCCCCCACAGGGGCGATTGAAGCTTTCTTT. It yields the protein CASSPPPTGAIEAFF.

This rearrangement joins TRBV7-9 to TRBJ1-1; D call uncertain. CDR1 and CDR2 from the germline V gene are SEHNR and FQNEAQ (reference sequence). CDR3 length equals 15 residues. Deletions cut 2 bases from V and 6 bases from J, with 16 bases between. The DNA for the CDR3 is TGTGCCAGCAGCTTAAGCGTCAGCCAAACCCCTGAAGCTTTCTTT. Its translation: CASSLSVSQTPEAFF.

This clone occurred a few times. The V call is TRBV18, the J call TRBJ1-2; 8 bases map to TRBD1. CDR3 size: 14 residues. The germline V gene has CDR1 KGHSH and CDR2 LQKENI. J gave up 4 bases and V 3 bases, and 4 bases lay outside the gene matches. CDR3 protein: CASSPGQDLYGYTF. The DNA of the CDR3 is TGTGCCAGCTCACCGGGACAGGACCTCTATGGCTACACCTTC. Together with reference TRBV18 and TRBJ1-2, the CDR3 gives the full variable domain: NAGVMQNPRHLVRRRGQEARLRCSPMKGHSHVYWYRQLPEEGLKFMVYLQKENIIDESGMPKERFSAEFPKEGPSILRIQQVVRGDSAAYFCASSPGQDLYGYTFGSGTRLTVV.

The genes are TRBV5-1 and TRBJ2-6; 7 bases fit TRBD1. The ends lost 2 bases at V and 0 bases at J; junction bases unmatched: 17. The CDR3 runs 21 residues. Looked up from germline, CDR1 is SGHRS and CDR2 is YFSETQ. CDR3 nucleotide sequence: TGCGCCAGCAGCTTATTCCCCCGGACAGGCATAGAGGGCTCTGGGGCCAACGTCCTGACTTTC. This encodes CASSLFPRTGIEGSGANVLTF.

V and J are TRBV27 and TRBJ2-1; D might be TRBD1 (6 bases). The CDR3 spans 12 residues. V shed 7 bases and J shed 5 bases, with 9 bases lying between them. The germline V gene encodes CDR1 MNHEY and CDR2 SMNVEV (reference sequence). CDR3 residues: CASITGNNEQFF. The CDR3 bases are TGTGCCAGCATTACAGGGAACAATGAGCAGTTCTTC.

The CDR3 region has the DNA TGTGCCAGCAGCGTAGATGAGTCCAATTCACCCCTCCACTTT. Encoded protein: CASSVDESNSPLHF. The chain joins TRBV9 to TRBJ1-6; D not certain. V lost 0 bases and J 7 bases, leaving 8 bases between the germline ends. The CDR3 has 14 residues. CDR1 and CDR2 from the germline V gene are SGDLS and YYNGEE.

The chain joins TRBV9 to TRBJ2-7; D perhaps matches TRBD1 (6 bases). Germline loops: CDR1 SGDLS, CDR2 YYNGEE. The V and J ends lost 3 bases and 7 bases respectively, with 20 bases between them. The CDR3 totals 15 residues. The CDR3 protein is CASSARITGLREQYF. CDR3 in DNA: TGTGCCAGCAGCGCGAGGATTACAGGGCTCCGTGAGCAGTACTTC.

This clone has a handful of counts. The rearrangement joins TRBV10-3 to TRBJ2-7, with 7 bases that match TRBD1. CDR1 is ENHRY, CDR2 SYGVKD, per germline. The CDR3 is made up of 14 amino acids. Unmatched junction bases numbered 7, after V lost 6 bases and J lost 2 bases. The CDR3 is CAIRPGQPAYEQYF. In DNA, the CDR3 is TGTGCCATCAGACCGGGACAGCCTGCCTACGAGCAGTACTTC.

The genes are TRBV9 and TRBJ2-7; maybe TRBD1 (6 bases). V was pared by 0 bases and J by 2 bases, with 12 bases between. From germline, CDR1 is SGDLS and CDR2 YYNGEE. The CDR3 loop spans 15 amino acids. CDR3 region: CASSVGTASTYEQYF. DNA for the CDR3: TGTGCCAGCAGCGTAGGGACAGCCAGCACCTACGAGCAGTACTTC. The full variable domain, completed using reference TRBV9 and TRBJ2-7, is DSGVTQTPKHLITATGQRVTLRCSPRSGDLSVYWYQQSLDQGLQFLIQYYNGEERAKGNILERFSAQQFPDLHSELNLSSLELGDSALYFCASSVGTASTYEQYFGPGTRLTVT.

The chain couples TRBV30 to TRBJ1-3; 7 bases are a match to TRBD1. The CDR3 totals 14 residues. The V and J ends lost 2 bases and 4 bases, in that order; junction bases with no gene match: 5. Germline CDR1 and CDR2: GTSNPN and SVGIG (reference sequence). The CDR3 DNA follows: TGTGCCTGGAGTACTACAGGGGTAGGAAACACCATATATTTT. Translating gives CAWSTTGVGNTIYF.

The CDR3 is CASSGPGVLGYGYTF. The CDR3 coding sequence is TGTGCCAGCAGCGGGCCGGGGGTCTTGGGTTATGGCTACACCTTC. This sequence joins TRBV5-8 and TRBJ1-2, with D perhaps matching TRBD1 (5 bases). This CDR3 region has 15 residues. CDR1 SGHTS and CDR2 YDEGEE come from the germline V gene. V was shortened by 4 bases and J by 5 bases, with 18 bases between the two germline ends.